This T cell receptor beta chain was obtained from a study of shared clonotypes between healthy human individuals. Study-level information: Donor composition was two women and three men, aged 18 to 49.

Several immunoSEQ 96-well plates shared each subset's DNA, each plate a replicate. Some 30,000 T cell genomes, or about 200 ng DNA, went into the sorted-subset replicate PCRs. Generated by immunoSEQ multiplex PCR, the TCRdb table keeps only in-frame clones and is missing some. The table lists about 1.1 million clones, 70% to 80% of them singletons, with 0.89% in the top ten. This CDR3 spans 11 amino acids. The germline V gene has CDR1 SNHLY and CDR2 FYNNEI. With 6 bases removed from V and 5 bases from J, the gap between germline ends came to 7 bases. Study conclusions and caveats: Non-shared clonotypes showed lower generation probabilities than clonotypes common to all four donors.

About this clone: Its specificity is unknown.

The V and J genes are TRBV2 and TRBJ1-2; D remains unclear. This receptor was taken from a man between 18 and 35 years old in good health. Some clones in this sample may be carry-over from other donors' samples. The sample taken for sequencing was memory CD4+ T cells from PBMCs. Subset described: CD45RA-negative fraction. The CDR3 sequence is CASRSQYGYTF. In DNA form, the CDR3 reads TGTGCCAGCAGATCACAATATGGCTACACCTTC.